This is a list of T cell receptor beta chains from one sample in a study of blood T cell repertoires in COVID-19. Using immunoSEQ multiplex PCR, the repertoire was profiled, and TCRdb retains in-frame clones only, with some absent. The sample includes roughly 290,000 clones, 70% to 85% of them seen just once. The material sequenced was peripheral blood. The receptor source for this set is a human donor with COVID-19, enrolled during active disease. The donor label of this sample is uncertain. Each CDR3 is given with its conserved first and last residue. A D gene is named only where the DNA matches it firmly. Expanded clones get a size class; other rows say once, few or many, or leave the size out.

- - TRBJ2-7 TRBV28 TGTGCCAGCAGTTTTCCGGGACACCCCTACGAGCAGTACTTC CASSFPGHPYEQYF
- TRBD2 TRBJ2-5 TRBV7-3 TGTGCCAGCAGCTCGGGGGGGGGCAACTTGGAGACCCAGTACTTC CASSSGGGNLETQYF
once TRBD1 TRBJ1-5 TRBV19 TGTGCCAGTACCGAACTGACAGGGGACAATCAGCCCCAGCATTTT CASTELTGDNQPQHF
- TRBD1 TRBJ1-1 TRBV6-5 TGTGCCAGCAGCGGCGCGACAGGGACGGGGGCTTTCTTT CASSGATGTGAFF
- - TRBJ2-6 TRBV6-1 TGTGCCAGCAGTGAAGCGTCGGTGTCTGGGGCCAACGTCCTGACTTTC CASSEASVSGANVLTF
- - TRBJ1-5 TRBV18 TGTGCCAGCTCACCACCGAGTCCCCAGCCCCAGCATTTT CASSPPSPQPQHF
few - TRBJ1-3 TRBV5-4 TGTGCCAGCAGCTTGGATCCAGGGCCCAGTAACACCATATATTTT CASSLDPGPSNTIYF
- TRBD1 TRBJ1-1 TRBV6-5 TGTGCCAGCAGTCTCATCCGGGACAGTAACACTGAAGCTTTCTTT CASSLIRDSNTEAFF
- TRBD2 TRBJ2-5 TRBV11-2 TGTGCCAGCAGCTTCCTGACTAGCGGGGGTTGGGACCAGTACTTC CASSFLTSGGWDQYF
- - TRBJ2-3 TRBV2 TGTGCCAGCAGACGCCTATCTACGCAGTATTTT CASRRLSTQYF
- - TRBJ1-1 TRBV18 TGTGCCAGCTCACCACTAGGGGAGAACACTGAAGCTTTCTTT CASSPLGENTEAFF
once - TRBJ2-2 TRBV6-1 TGTGCCAGCAGTGAATCCAGGGCGGTCGGGGAGCTGTTTTTT CASSESRAVGELFF
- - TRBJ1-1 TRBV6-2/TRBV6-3 TGTGCCAGCAGCTACTACGAGGGCGCTGAAGCTTTCTTT CASSYYEGAEAFF
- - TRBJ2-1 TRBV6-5 TGTGCCAGCAGTAACATCGACTTTGAGCAGTTCTTC CASSNIDFEQFF
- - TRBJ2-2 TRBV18 TGTGCCAGCTCACCCAACGGACAGCACACCGGGGAGCTGTTTTTT CASSPNGQHTGELFF
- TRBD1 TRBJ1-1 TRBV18 TGTGCCAGCTCACCACCCCGGAGACAGGGGATGAACACTGAAGCTTTCTTT CASSPPRRQGMNTEAFF
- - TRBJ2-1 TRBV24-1 TGTGCCACCAGTACGTCGACTAGAAGTGAGCAGTTCTTC CATSTSTRSEQFF
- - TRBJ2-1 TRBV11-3 TGTGCCAGCAGCCCGCGACAGGCGGACAATGAGCAGTTCTTC CASSPRQADNEQFF
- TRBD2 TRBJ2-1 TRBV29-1 TGCAGCGTTGAGGAGACTAGCGGGAGCAATGAGCAGTTCTTC CSVEETSGSNEQFF
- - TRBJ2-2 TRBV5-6 TGTGCCAGCAGCCACCCGACAGGTCGTATTACCACCGGGGAGCTGTTTTTT CASSHPTGRITTGELFF
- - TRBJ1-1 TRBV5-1 TGCGCCAGCAGCTTGGACGGGGGGCAAGGGACTGAAGCTTTCTTT CASSLDGGQGTEAFF
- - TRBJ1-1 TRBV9 TGTGCCAGCACACAGGGAATGAACACTGAAGCTTTCTTT CASTQGMNTEAFF
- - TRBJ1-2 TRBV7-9 TGTGCCAGCAGCTTAGGTTCAGGGGAAGGCTACACCTTC CASSLGSGEGYTF
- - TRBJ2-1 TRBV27 TGTGCCAGCAGCACCGGTCCCACCTACAATGAGCAGTTCTTC CASSTGPTYNEQFF
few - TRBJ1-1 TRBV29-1 TGCAGCGTACAGAACCCCGCCGGTTGGGAAGCTTTCTTT CSVQNPAGWEAFF
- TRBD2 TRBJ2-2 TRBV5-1 TGCGCCAGCAACCCACGGCTAGCGGGAGCCGGGGAGCTGTTTTTT CASNPRLAGAGELFF
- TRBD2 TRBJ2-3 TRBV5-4 TGTGCGAGCGGCGGGAGGGGGCCCACAGATACGCAGTATTTT CASGGRGPTDTQYF
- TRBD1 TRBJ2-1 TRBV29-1 TGCAGCGTTGTCCGAAATCAGGGACAGGAGCAGTTCTTC CSVVRNQGQEQFF
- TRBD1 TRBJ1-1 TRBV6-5 TGTGCCAGCAGTACCCACAGGGACAGGGATACTGAAGCTTTCTTT CASSTHRDRDTEAFF
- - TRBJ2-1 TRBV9 TGTGCCAGCAGCGTAGAATTGGGACTGGGGGTGGTTGAGCAGTTCTTC CASSVELGLGVVEQFF
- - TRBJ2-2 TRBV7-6 TGTGCCAGCAGCCCGCCGACAGACACCGGGGAGCTGTTTTTT CASSPPTDTGELFF
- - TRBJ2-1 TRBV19 TGTGCCAGTAGAAACCCGGGTGACAATGAGCAGTTCTTC CASRNPGDNEQFF
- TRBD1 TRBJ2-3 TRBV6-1 TGTGCCAGCAGTGATACAGGGGAAATATCAGATACGCAGTATTTT CASSDTGEISDTQYF
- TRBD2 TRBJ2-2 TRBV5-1 TGCGCCAGCAGCCCGAAGCGGGAGGGCCAAGACACCGGGGAGCTGTTTTTT CASSPKREGQDTGELFF
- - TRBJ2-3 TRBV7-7 TGTGCTAGCAGCCCAAGTACGAGACAGGTCATAGGAGATACGCAGTATTTT CASSPSTRQVIGDTQYF
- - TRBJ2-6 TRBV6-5 TGTGCCAGCAGTTACTCTTACTACTCTGGGGCCAACGTCCTGACTTTC CASSYSYYSGANVLTF
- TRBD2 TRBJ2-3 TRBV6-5 TGTGCCAGCAGGACCGGAGCGGGGGGCGCAGATACGCAGTATTTT CASRTGAGGADTQYF
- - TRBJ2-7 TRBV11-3 TGTGCCAGCAGCCCCGGGGCCCCGGGACTCTACGAGCAGTACTTC CASSPGAPGLYEQYF
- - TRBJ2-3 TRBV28 TGTGCCAGCAAGGTCTACAGCCCAGATACGCAGTATTTT CASKVYSPDTQYF
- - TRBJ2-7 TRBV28 TGTGCCAGCAGGTCCCCTAGAGAGCAGTACTTC CASRSPREQYF
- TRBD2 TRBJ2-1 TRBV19 TGTGCCAGCACGACTAGCGGGAGTGTCGATGAGCAGTTCTTC CASTTSGSVDEQFF
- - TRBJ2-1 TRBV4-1 TGCGCCAGCAGCCAACCCGCGGTAGCGGTCTACAATGAGCAGTTCTTC CASSQPAVAVYNEQFF
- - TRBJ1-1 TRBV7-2 TGTGCCAGCAGCTTAGTCTCGGGACAAAACCGTCAAGCTTTCTTT CASSLVSGQNRQAFF
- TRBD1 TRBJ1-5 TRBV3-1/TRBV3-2 TGTGCCAGCAGCCCCGACAGGGCTCAGCCCCAGCATTTT CASSPDRAQPQHF
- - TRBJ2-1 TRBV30 TGTGCCTGGAGCGTTTTTGTAAGGGGCTACAATGAGCAGTTCTTC CAWSVFVRGYNEQFF
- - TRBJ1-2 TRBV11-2 TGTGCCAGCAGCTTAGATCAGACAGTATATGGCTACACCTTC CASSLDQTVYGYTF
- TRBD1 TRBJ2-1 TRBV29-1 TGCAGCGTTGCCGGGACAGACGCGGAGCAGTTCTTC CSVAGTDAEQFF